This record concerns one T cell receptor (beta chain) sequence. Its target is unknown. In TCRdb, the 5' RACE reads were re-called with MiXCR into one record per CDR3 protein. The table includes 250,000 or so distinct CDR3 sequences, 3.6% detected once. The data were taken from a study of T cells after yellow fever vaccination. Overall study results and limits: After the booster, roughly 96% of CD4 and about nine tenths of CD8 primary-response clones were re-detected.

Germline CDR1 and CDR2: SGHRS and YFSETQ. Trimming took off 2 bases at V and 0 bases at J, with 14 bases between the two ends. The CDR3 has 16 residues. This chain connects TRBV5-1 to TRBJ1-1; D unclear. The sequence derives from a man younger than 35 who received the YFV17D yellow fever vaccine. The sample consisted of PBMCs, taken 15 days after the yellow fever booster vaccination. The CDR3 is CASSFTTAEMNTEAFF. As DNA, the CDR3 is TGCGCCAGCAGCTTCACTACGGCAGAGATGAACACTGAAGCTTTCTTT.